This T cell receptor beta chain was documented in a study of shared clonotypes between healthy human individuals. Study conclusions and caveats: Naive subsets typically showed greater estimated richness than memory subsets. Rarefaction revealed incomplete sorted-subset sequencing despite large depth.

Produced via immunoSEQ multiplex PCR; TCRdb's table is partial and in-frame only. Of some 2.1 million clones in the sample, roughly 94% were seen once. This CDR3 region has 16 residues. The V gene lost 4 bases and the J gene lost 3 bases, with 15 bases spanning the gap. Germline lookup yields CDR1 LGHNT and CDR2 FRNRAP. Donation came from healthy HIV-negative adults that had no recent acute infections or vaccinations. In the case of this clone: Its antigen is currently unknown.

The specimen was naive CD4+ T cells sorted from blood. Subset reported: CD45RA+ positively selected. This TCR derives from a man aged 18 to 30 in good health. The J gene is TRBJ2-2, the V gene TRBV12-5; tentatively, D is TRBD1 (6 bases). This CDR3 is CASGSPTGAYTGELFF. In DNA, the CDR3 is TGTGCTAGTGGTTCCCCGACAGGAGCTTACACCGGGGAGCTGTTTTTT.